The present entry profiles one T cell receptor (beta chain) with its context. No antigen is known for it. Sample treatment: roughly ten-day PBMC culture with coronavirus spike peptide pools or control peptides (ViraFEST assay). These data originate in a study of vaccination and CD4 T cells after COVID-19. CDR1 and CDR2 from the germline V gene are WNHNN and SYGVQD (reference sequence). The CDR3 sequence is 16 residues long. V lost 2 bases and J lost 1, with 12 bases in between. The Oncomine TCR Beta short-read assay generated sequence data from the DNA of cultured CD4+ T cells. After culture, CD4+ T cells served as the source for genomic DNA extraction. TCRdb reanalysed the PCR reads using MiXCR and keeps one entry per CDR3 protein. The repertoire consists of over 3,500 distinct CDR3 sequences, with 20% occurring once and the leading ten covering around 19%. Study-level points and caveats: Going from roughly 21 to 40, median SARS-CoV-2-reactive clonotypes did not rise significantly.

This clonotype was sampled from a human donor who had recovered from COVID-19. Sequenced material: CD4+ T cells from blood, cultured in vitro. The gene calls are TRBV10-1 and TRBJ2-1; D may be TRBD2 (6 bases). CDR3 region: CASSETGLVSYNEQFF. In DNA form, the CDR3 reads TGCGCCAGCAGTGAGACGGGACTGGTTTCCTACAATGAGCAGTTCTTC.